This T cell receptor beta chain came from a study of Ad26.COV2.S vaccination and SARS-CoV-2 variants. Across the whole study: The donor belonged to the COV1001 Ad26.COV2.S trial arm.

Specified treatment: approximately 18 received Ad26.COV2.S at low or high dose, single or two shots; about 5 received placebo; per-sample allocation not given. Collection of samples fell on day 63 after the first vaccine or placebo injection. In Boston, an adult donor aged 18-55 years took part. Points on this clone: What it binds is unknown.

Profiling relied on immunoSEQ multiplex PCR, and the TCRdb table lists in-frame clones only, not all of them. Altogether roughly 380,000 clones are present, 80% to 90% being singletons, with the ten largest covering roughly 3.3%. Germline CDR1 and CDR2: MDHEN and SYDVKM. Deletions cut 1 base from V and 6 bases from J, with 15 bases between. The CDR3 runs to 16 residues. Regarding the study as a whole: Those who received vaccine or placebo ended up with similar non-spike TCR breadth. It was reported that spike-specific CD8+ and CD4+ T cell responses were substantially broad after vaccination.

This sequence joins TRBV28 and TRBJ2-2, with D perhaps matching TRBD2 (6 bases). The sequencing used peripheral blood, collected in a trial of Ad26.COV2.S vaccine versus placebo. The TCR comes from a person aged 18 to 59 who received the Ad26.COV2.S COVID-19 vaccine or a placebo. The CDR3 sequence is CASSLLIFGSAGELFF. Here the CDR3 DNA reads TGTGCCAGCAGTTTATTGATCTTCGGGAGCGCCGGGGAGCTGTTTTTT.